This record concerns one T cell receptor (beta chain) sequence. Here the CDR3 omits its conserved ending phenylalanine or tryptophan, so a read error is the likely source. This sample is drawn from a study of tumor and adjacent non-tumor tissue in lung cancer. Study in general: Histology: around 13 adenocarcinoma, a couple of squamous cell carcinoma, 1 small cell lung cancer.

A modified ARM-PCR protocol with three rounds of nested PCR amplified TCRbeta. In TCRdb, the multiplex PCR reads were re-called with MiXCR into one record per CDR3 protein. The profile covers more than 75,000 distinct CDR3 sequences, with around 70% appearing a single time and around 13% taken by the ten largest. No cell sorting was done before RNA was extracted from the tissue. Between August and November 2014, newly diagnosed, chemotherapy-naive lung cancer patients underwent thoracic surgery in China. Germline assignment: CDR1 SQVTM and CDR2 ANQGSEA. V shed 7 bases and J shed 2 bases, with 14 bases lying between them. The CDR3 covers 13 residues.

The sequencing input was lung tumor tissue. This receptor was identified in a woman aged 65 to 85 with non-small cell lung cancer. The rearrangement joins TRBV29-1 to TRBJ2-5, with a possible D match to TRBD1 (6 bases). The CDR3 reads CSADPGVQETQYL. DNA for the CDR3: TGCAGCGCTGACCCAGGGGTGCAAGAGACCCAGTACCTA.